Included here is one TCR beta chain sequence, with context. The target antigen is unknown. This specimen comes from a study of T cells after yellow fever vaccination. Overall study results and limits: Among primary-vaccination clones, most reappeared after the booster, at 96% for CD4 and around 90% for CD8. Researchers cautioned that FACS-sorted repertoires could harbor abundant clonotypes contaminating from the bulk population.

After removal of 4 bases from V and 7 bases from J, the junction contained 10 bases not matched to a gene. The CDR3 is made up of 16 amino acids. The germline gives CDR1 SGHNT, CDR2 YYREEE (reference sequence). The TCR cDNA carried a universal primer site and UMIs from 5'RACE template switching. TCRdb analysed the 5' RACE reads with MiXCR anew, one entry per CDR3 protein. The sample lists some 670,000 distinct CDR3 sequences; more than 9% were seen once. The clonotype originates from a man aged 30-40 years who received the YFV17D yellow fever vaccine. The starting material was PBMCs, obtained on the day of the yellow fever booster vaccination. J is TRBJ2-1 and V is TRBV5-4, with 11 bases that match TRBD2. Here the CDR3 reads CASSPPGLAGRNEQFF. The DNA for the CDR3 is TGTGCCAGCAGCCCACCCGGACTAGCGGGTCGGAATGAGCAGTTCTTC.